These 17 T cell receptor beta chains came from one sample sequenced in a study of blood T cells in healthy people across ages. Together with a sample-barcoded 5' primer, a J-beta primer mix was included in a second PCR lasting 7 to 11 cycles. TCRdb passed the 5' RACE reads through MiXCR, listing each CDR3 protein once. This sample has 850,000 to 1,000,000 distinct CDR3 sequences, with around 54% found just once. The sample was blood. These receptors came from a woman aged 60-70 years in good health.

This clonotype was recorded a few times. The V gene is TRBV12-3 or TRBV12-4, the J gene TRBJ2-7; maybe TRBD2 (6 bases). The CDR3 loop spans 14 amino acids. V was shortened by 2 bases and J by 2 bases, with 10 bases between the two germline ends. Here the CDR3 reads CASSLSLATYEQYF. The DNA for the CDR3 is TGTGCCAGCAGTTTAAGTCTAGCGACCTACGAGCAGTACTTC.

This clonotype was seen a handful of times. The V and J genes are TRBV28 and TRBJ2-1; 7 bases map to TRBD2. V lost 3 bases and J lost 4; bases outside the gene matches: 6. The CDR3 is 15 amino acids. Germline CDR1 and CDR2: MDHEN and SYDVKM. CDR3 sequence (DNA): TGTGCCAGCAGTTTCTCGGAGCGGGGTTACAATGAGCAGTTCTTC. Translating it yields CASSFSERGYNEQFF.

This clonotype was detected a few times. This chain connects TRBV4-3 to TRBJ2-5, with 15 nucleotides matching TRBD2. Germline V gene lookup returns CDR1 LGHNA and CDR2 YSLEER. There are 17 residues in the CDR3. Trimming cost V 0 bases and J 5 bases; bases outside gene matches: 4. The CDR3 protein is CASSQEIGTSGRETQYF. CDR3 nucleotides: TGCGCCAGCAGCCAAGAAATAGGGACTAGCGGGAGGGAGACCCAGTACTTC.

The chain is built from TRBV25-1 and TRBJ2-7, with 7 bases identical to TRBD1. This CDR3 region has 15 residues. Germline CDR1 is MGHDK and CDR2 is SYGVNS. J was trimmed by 0 bases and V by 4 bases; bases with no gene match: 6. The CDR3 region is CASSGRQGLSYEQYF. For the CDR3, the DNA is TGTGCCAGCAGTGGGAGACAGGGCCTCTCCTACGAGCAGTACTTC.

The chain carries TRBV7-3 and TRBJ2-7, with D possibly TRBD1 on 5 matching bases. The J call may be mistaken, given a closer DNA end match to TRBJ2-1. Germline lookup yields CDR1 SGHTA and CDR2 FQGTGA. CDR3 length equals 12 residues. CDR3 loop: CASSKRGGEQFF. CDR3 DNA sequence: TGTGCCAGCTCTAAAAGGGGCGGAGAGCAGTTCTTC.

This clonotype has a handful of counts. J is TRBJ2-5 and V is TRBV12-3 or TRBV12-4; D is ambiguous. Deletions cut 9 bases from V and 0 bases from J, with 8 bases between. The CDR3 is made up of 12 amino acids. The CDR3 region is CASAMYQETQYF. The CDR3 DNA reads as TGTGCCAGTGCGATGTACCAAGAGACCCAGTACTTC.

Points on this clonotype: A clone one base away is much larger, so this may be a read error. This sequence joins TRBV7-9 and TRBJ2-4; D is uncertain. The J call is uncertain, as TRBJ2-7 better fits the DNA end. This CDR3 is built from 14 residues. Germline CDR1 reads SEHNR; CDR2 reads FQNEAQ (reference sequence). CDR3 sequence: CASSHLESFYEQYF. The CDR3 DNA reads TGTGCCAGCAGCCACCTGGAGAGTTTCTACGAGCAGTACTTC.

This clonotype turned up a few times. The genes are TRBV7-2 and TRBJ1-2, with 8 nucleotides matching TRBD1. Per the germline V gene, CDR1 is SGHTA and CDR2 is FQGNSA. With V trimmed by 6 bases and J by 5 bases, 8 bases remained unmatched. CDR3 size: 14 residues. The CDR3 nucleotides read TGTGCCAGCAGACTCATGGACAGGGAGTATGGCTACACCTTC. Translating gives CASRLMDREYGYTF.

This chain uses TRBV28 with TRBJ2-1, with D uncertain. Trimming pared 7 bases from V and 2 bases from J, leaving 9 bases between. This CDR3 contains 13 residues. Germline V CDR1 and CDR2: MDHEN, SYDVKM. The CDR3 DNA sequence: TGTGCCAGCACTACAGCCGCCTACAATGAGCAGTTCTTC. This codes for CASTTAAYNEQFF.

This clonotype was counted a few times. V gene TRBV24-1 combines with J gene TRBJ2-3; D is ambiguous. Germline CDR1 reads KGHDR; CDR2 reads SFDVKD. The germline V and J ends were trimmed by 6 bases and 8 bases, with 8 bases remaining between them. The CDR3 spans 11 residues. The CDR3 bases are TGTGCCACCAGTCTCTCAGGTACGCAGTATTTT. Amino acids: CATSLSGTQYF.

V gene TRBV15 combines with J gene TRBJ1-2; TRBD1 agrees at 7 bases. Germline trimming cut 4 bases from V and 0 bases from J; bases unmatched to any gene: 2. The CDR3 covers 14 residues. The germline V gene encodes CDR1 LNHNV and CDR2 YYDKDF (reference sequence). The CDR3 is CATSIGTANYGYTF. The CDR3 DNA is TGTGCCACCAGCATCGGGACAGCTAACTATGGCTACACCTTC.

The genes are TRBV21-1 and TRBJ1-5. TRBV21-1 is tagged as a pseudogene. The CDR3 covers 14 residues. The CDR3 DNA reads TGTGCCAGCAGCAAGGCGTTCGTACATCAGCCCCAGCATTTT. Translated, it gives CASSKAFVHQPQHF.

Written as DNA, the CDR3 is TGTGCCATCAGTGAGGGACGACTACCCGGGGAGCTGTTTTTT. Translated: CAISEGRLPGELFF. The chain uses TRBV10-3 and TRBJ2-2, with a weak D call TRBD2 (5 bases). The CDR3 covers 14 residues. The V end lost 2 bases, the J end lost 6 bases, and 10 bases lay between the germline ends. The germline CDR1 and CDR2 sequences are ENHRY and SYGVKD.

This chain connects TRBV28 to TRBJ2-1; D is unclear. The germline CDR1 and CDR2 sequences are MDHEN and SYDVKM. V lost 9 bases to trimming and J lost 8 bases, with 11 bases between them. The CDR3 sequence is 11 residues long. The CDR3 loop is CASQVSDEQFF. The CDR3, as DNA: TGTGCCAGTCAAGTTTCGGATGAGCAGTTCTTC.

This chain uses TRBV12-3 or TRBV12-4 with TRBJ1-2; D is uncertain. The V and J ends lost 7 bases and 3 bases respectively, with 18 bases between them. This CDR3 is built from 15 residues. The CDR3: CASNLLYAAHYGYTF. CDR3 DNA: TGTGCCAGCAATCTACTCTACGCAGCCCACTATGGCTACACCTTC.

CDR3 amino acids: CASSYLADSSYNEQFF. The CDR3 bases are TGTGCCAGCAGTTACCTTGCAGATAGCTCCTACAATGAGCAGTTCTTC. The chain has TRBV6-5 and TRBJ2-1; D is ambiguous. Looked up from germline, CDR1 is MNHEY and CDR2 is SVGAGI. The CDR3 runs to 16 residues. V shed 2 bases and J shed 0 bases, with 11 bases lying between them.

This chain uses TRBV4-2 with TRBJ1-5; tentatively, D is TRBD1 (5 bases). This CDR3 has 16 amino acids. Looked up from germline, CDR1 is LGHNA and CDR2 is YNFKEQ. V was shortened by 0 bases and J by 3 bases, with 12 bases between the two germline ends. CDR3 region: CASSQDSGRHNQPQHF. CDR3 nucleotides: TGTGCCAGCAGCCAAGATTCAGGGAGACACAATCAGCCCCAGCATTTT.